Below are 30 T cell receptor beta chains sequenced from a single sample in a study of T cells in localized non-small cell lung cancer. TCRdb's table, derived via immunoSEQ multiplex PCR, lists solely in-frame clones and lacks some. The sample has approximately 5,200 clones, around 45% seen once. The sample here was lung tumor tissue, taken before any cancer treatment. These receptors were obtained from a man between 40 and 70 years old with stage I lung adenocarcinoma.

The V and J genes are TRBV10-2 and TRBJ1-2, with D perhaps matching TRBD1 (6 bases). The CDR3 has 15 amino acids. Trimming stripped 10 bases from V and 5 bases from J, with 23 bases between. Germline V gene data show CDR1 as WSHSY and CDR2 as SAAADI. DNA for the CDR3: TGCGCCACATTAAGCACAGGGAAGATTTGGTATGGCTACACCTTC. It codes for CATLSTGKIWYGYTF.

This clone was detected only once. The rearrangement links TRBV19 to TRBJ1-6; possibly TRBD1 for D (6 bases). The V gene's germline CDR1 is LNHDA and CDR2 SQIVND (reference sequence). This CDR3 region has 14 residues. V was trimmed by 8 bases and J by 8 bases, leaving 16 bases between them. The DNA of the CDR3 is TGTGCCAGTCACCGGGGGCAGGGGTATTCACCCCTCCACTTT. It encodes CASHRGQGYSPLHF. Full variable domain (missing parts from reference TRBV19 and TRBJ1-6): DGGITQSPKYLFRKEGQNVTLSCEQNLNHDAMYWYRQDPGQGLRLIYYSQIVNDFQKGDIAEGYSVSREKKESFPLTVTSAQKNPTAFYLCASHRGQGYSPLHFGNGTRLTVT.

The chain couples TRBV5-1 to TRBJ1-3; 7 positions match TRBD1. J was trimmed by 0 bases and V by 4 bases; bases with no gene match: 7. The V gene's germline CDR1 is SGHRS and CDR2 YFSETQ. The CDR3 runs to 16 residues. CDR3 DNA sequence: TGCGCCAGCAGCCCGGTAGACAGGGCCTCTGGAAACACCATATATTTT. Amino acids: CASSPVDRASGNTIYF.

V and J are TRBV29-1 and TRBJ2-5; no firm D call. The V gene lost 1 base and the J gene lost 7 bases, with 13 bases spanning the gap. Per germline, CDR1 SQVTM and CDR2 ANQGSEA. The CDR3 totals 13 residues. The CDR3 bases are TGCAGCGTTGAAGGCTGGCCTGACGGGACCCAGTACTTC. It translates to CSVEGWPDGTQYF.

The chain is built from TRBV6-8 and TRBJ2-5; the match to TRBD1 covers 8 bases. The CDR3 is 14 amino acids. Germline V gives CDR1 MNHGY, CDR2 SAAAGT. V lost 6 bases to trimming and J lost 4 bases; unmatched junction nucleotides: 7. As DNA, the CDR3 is TGTGCCAGCAGCCTGGACAGGGCAATAGAGACCCAGTACTTC. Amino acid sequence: CASSLDRAIETQYF.

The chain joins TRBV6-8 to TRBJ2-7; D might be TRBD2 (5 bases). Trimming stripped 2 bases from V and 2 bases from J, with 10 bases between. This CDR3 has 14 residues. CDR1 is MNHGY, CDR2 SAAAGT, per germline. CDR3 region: CASSYGLVAYEQYF. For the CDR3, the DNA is TGTGCCAGCAGTTACGGACTCGTTGCCTACGAGCAGTACTTC.

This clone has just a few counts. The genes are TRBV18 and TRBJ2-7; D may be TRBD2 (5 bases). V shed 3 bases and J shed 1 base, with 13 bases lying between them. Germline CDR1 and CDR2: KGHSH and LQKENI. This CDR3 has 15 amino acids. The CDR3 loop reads CASSPRRSLSYEQYF. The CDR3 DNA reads TGTGCCAGCTCACCCCGGAGGAGTCTGTCCTACGAGCAGTACTTC.

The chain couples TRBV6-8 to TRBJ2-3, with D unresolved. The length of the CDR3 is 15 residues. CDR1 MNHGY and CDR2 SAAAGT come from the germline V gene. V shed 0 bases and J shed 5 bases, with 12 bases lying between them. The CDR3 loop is CASSYSIPGEDTQYF. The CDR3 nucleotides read TGTGCCAGCAGTTACTCGATTCCCGGCGAAGATACGCAGTATTTT.

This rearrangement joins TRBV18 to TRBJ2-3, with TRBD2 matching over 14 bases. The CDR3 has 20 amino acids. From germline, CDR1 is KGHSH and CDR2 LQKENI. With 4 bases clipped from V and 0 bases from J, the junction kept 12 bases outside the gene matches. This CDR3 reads CASSQRLAGGMTSSTDTQYF. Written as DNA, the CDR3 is TGTGCCAGCTCACAGCGACTAGCGGGAGGGATGACTTCTAGCACAGATACGCAGTATTTT.

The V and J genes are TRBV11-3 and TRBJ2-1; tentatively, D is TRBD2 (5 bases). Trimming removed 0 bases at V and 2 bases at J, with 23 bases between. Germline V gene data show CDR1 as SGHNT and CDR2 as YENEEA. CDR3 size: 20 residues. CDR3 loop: CASSLDSRGSRGQTYNEQFF. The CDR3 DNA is TGTGCCAGCAGCTTAGACTCGCGTGGGTCTCGCGGGCAGACCTACAATGAGCAGTTCTTC. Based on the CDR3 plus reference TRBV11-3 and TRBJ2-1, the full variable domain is EAGVVQSPRYKIIEKKQPVAFWCNPISGHNTLYWYLQNLGQGPELLIRYENEEAVDDSQLPKDRFSAERLKGVDSTLKIQPAELGDSAVYLCASSLDSRGSRGQTYNEQFFGPGTRLTVL.

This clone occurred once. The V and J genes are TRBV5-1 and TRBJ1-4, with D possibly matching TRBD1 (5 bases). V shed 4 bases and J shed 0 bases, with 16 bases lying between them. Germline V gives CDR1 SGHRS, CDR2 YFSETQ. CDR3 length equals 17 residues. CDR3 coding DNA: TGCGCCAGCAGCCCGGTACAGGAACGAGCAACTAATGAAAAACTGTTTTTT. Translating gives CASSPVQERATNEKLFF.

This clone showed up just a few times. CDR3 protein: CASSYTGKNQPQHF. The CDR3 DNA reads as TGTGCCAGCAGTTACACAGGGAAGAATCAGCCCCAGCATTTT. The chain joins TRBV6-8 to TRBJ1-5; weak D call: TRBD1 (6 bases). The germline CDR1 and CDR2 sequences are MNHGY and SAAAGT. With 2 bases removed from V and 4 bases from J, the gap between germline ends came to 9 bases. This CDR3 spans 14 amino acids.

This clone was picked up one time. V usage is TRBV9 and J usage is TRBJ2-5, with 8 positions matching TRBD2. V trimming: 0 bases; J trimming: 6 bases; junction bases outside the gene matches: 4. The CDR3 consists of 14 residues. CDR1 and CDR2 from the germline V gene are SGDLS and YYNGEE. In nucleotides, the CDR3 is TGTGCCAGCAGCGTAGGGGGACTAGTAAAGACCCAGTACTTC. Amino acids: CASSVGGLVKTQYF.

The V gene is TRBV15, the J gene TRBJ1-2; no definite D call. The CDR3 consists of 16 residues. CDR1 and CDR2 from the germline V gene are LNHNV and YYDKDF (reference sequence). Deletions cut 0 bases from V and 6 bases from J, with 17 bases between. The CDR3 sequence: CATSRDRRQPGNGYTF. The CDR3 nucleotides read TGTGCCACCAGCAGAGATCGCAGGCAGCCTGGAAATGGCTACACCTTC.

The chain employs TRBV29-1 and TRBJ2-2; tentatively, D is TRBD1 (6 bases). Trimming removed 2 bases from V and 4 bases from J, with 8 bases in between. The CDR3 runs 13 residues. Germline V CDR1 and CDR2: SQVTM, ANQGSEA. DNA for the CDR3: TGCAGCGTTGAAAGACAGGCCACCGGGGAGCTGTTTTTT. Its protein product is CSVERQATGELFF.

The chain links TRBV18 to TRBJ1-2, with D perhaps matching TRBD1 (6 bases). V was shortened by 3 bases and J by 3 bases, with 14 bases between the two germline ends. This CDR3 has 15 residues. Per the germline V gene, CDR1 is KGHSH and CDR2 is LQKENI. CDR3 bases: TGTGCCAGCTCACCTAACTCCAGGGGTCACTATGGCTACACCTTC. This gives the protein CASSPNSRGHYGYTF.

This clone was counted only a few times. CDR3 amino acids: CASSLWGRDQPQHF. DNA of the CDR3: TGTGCCAGCAGCTTATGGGGCCGGGATCAGCCCCAGCATTTT. The V gene is TRBV7-5, the J gene TRBJ1-5; the D call TRBD1 from the table was never checked on the DNA. TRBV7-5 is a pseudogene locus. The CDR3 runs 14 residues.

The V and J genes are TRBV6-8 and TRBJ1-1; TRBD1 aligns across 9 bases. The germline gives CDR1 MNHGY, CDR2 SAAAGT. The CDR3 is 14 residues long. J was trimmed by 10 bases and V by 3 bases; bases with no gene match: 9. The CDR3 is CASSYYPDRGTAFF. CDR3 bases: TGTGCCAGCAGTTATTACCCCGACAGGGGGACAGCTTTCTTT.

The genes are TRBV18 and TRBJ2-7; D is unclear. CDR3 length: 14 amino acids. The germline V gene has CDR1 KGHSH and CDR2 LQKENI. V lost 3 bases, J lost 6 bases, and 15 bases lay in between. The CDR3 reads CASSPTSVEVEQYF. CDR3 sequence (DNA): TGTGCCAGCTCACCGACCAGCGTTGAGGTCGAGCAGTACTTC.

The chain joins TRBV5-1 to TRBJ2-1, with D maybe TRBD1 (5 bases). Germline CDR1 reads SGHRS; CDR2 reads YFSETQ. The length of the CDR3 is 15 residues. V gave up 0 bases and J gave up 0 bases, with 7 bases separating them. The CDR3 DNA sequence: TGCGCCAGCAGCTTGGCAGGGTACTCCTACAATGAGCAGTTCTTC. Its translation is CASSLAGYSYNEQFF.

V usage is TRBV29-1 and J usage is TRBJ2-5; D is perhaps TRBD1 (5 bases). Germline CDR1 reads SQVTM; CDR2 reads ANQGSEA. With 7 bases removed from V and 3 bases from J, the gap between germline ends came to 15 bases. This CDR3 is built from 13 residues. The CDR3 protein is CSGTPGAEETQYF. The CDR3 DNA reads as TGCAGCGGGACCCCTGGGGCGGAAGAGACCCAGTACTTC.

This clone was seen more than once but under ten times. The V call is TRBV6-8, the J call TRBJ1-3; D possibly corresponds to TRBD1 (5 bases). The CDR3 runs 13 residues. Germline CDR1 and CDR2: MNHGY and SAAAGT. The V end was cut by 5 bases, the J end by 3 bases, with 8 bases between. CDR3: CASSQGLGNTIYF. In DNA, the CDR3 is TGTGCCAGCAGTCAGGGACTTGGAAACACCATATATTTT.

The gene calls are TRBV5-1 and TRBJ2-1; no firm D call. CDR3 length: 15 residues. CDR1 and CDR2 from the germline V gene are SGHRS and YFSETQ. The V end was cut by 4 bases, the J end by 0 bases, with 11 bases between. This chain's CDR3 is CASSLDGNSYNEQFF. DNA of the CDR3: TGCGCCAGCAGCCTAGACGGAAACTCCTACAATGAGCAGTTCTTC.

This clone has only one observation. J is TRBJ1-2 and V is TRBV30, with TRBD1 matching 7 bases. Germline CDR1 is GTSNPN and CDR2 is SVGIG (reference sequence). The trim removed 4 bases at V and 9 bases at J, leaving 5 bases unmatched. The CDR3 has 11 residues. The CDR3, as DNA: TGTGCCTGGAACAGGGGTGAAAGCTACACCTTC. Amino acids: CAWNRGESYTF.

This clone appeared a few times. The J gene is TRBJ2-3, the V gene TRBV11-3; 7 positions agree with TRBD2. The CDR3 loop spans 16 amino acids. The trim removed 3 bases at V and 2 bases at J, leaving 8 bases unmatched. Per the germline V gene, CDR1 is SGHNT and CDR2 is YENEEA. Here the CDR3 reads CASSLGGLADTDTQYF. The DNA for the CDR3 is TGTGCCAGCAGCTTGGGCGGGCTAGCGGACACAGATACGCAGTATTTT.

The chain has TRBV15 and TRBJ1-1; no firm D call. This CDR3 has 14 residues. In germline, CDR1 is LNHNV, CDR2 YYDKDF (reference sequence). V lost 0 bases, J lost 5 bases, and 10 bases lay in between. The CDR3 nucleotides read TGTGCCACCAGCAGAGATTTTTCAATGACTGAAGCTTTCTTT. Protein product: CATSRDFSMTEAFF.

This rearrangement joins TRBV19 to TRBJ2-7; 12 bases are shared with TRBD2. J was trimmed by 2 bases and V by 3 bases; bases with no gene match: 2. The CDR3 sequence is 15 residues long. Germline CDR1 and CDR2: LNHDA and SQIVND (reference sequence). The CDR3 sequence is CASSMLAGGTYEQYF. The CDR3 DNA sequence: TGTGCCAGTAGTATGCTAGCGGGAGGGACCTACGAGCAGTACTTC.

The CDR3 spells CASSYDAVSYNEQFF. In nucleotides, the CDR3 is TGTGCCAGCAGTTACGATGCCGTCTCCTACAATGAGCAGTTCTTC. The genes are TRBV6-8 and TRBJ2-1; no definite D call. CDR3 length equals 15 residues. In germline, CDR1 is MNHGY, CDR2 SAAAGT. The V and J ends lost 2 bases and 0 bases respectively, with 8 bases between them.

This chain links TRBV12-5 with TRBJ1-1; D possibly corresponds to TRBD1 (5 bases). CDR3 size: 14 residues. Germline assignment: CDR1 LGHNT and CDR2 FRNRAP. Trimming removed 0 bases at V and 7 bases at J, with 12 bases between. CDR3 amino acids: CASGLVPGTVEAFF. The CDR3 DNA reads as TGTGCTAGTGGTTTGGTCCCAGGGACGGTTGAAGCTTTCTTT.

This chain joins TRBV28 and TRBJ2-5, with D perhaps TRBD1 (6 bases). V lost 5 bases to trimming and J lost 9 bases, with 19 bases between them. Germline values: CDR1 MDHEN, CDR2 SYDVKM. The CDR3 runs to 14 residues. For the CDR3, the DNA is TGTGCCAGCAGTCCCCCACCGGGACAATCTTCCCAGTACTTC. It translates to CASSPPPGQSSQYF.